The TCR beta chain under discussion was sequenced for a study of blood T cell repertoires in COVID-19. This CDR3 contains 16 residues. Original processing methods: It was from reference gene primer amplification that nucleated cell counts were estimated. The data were produced by immunoSEQ multiplex PCR, yet TCRdb's version contains in-frame clones alone and is incomplete. That table is the source of V, J and clone size, and D and trimming were worked out from the DNA. The data hold some 350,000 clones, with 88% observed a single time. The TCR originated in a man younger than 45 who had recovered from COVID-19. The sequencing input was PBMCs or T cells enriched from blood (not recorded which). This chain connects TRBV21-1 to TRBJ2-3; the D call of TRBD1 is as the table states it, not checked on the DNA. TRBV21-1 is termed a pseudogene. The CDR3 nucleotides read TGTGCCAGCAGCAAAATTAGACAGGGTGGCCCAGATACGCAGTATTTT. Protein: CASSKIRQGGPDTQYF.